The 26 T cell receptor beta chains below were found in one sample sequenced in a study of molecular identifiers for immune sequencing clone quantification. Each CDR3 protein is one row after TCRdb ran MiXCR on the PCR reads. The data hold approximately 97,000 distinct CDR3 sequences, with roughly 24% observed a single time. Sequencing was performed on naive CD8+ T cells from blood, with Jurkat cell RNA spiked in. Stated subset: FACS-sorted CD8+CD4-CCR7+CD45RA+ naive T cells. Every receptor here comes from a human donor in good health. Some libraries in this study had Jurkat cell RNA spiked in.

This clonotype has a count of ten or more. The J gene is TRBJ2-6, the V gene TRBV6-5; 9 positions agree with TRBD2. The CDR3 is 19 residues long. V was clipped by 6 bases and J by 1 base; unmatched bases: 13. CDR1 MNHEY and CDR2 SVGAGI come from the germline V gene. The CDR3 nucleotides read TGTGCCAGCAGCCGGGGTTTCGGTAGCGGGAGTTCTGGGGCCAACGTCCTGACTTTC. Amino acids: CASSRGFGSGSSGANVLTF.

In the case of this clonotype: This may come from a read error, since a much larger clone is one base off. The rearrangement uses TRBV6-5 and TRBJ2-7; D is undetermined. CDR3 size: 14 residues. Trimming removed 0 bases at V and 8 bases at J, with 14 bases between. Germline assignment: CDR1 MNHEY and CDR2 SVGAGI. CDR3 DNA: TGTGCCAGCAGTTACTCGATTCCGAATTACAAGCAGTACTTC. Translation gives CASSYSIPNYKQYF.

The gene calls are TRBV7-9 and TRBJ1-1, with a possible D match to TRBD1 (5 bases). The germline gives CDR1 SEHNR, CDR2 FQNEAQ (reference sequence). V gave up 6 bases and J gave up 0 bases, with 17 bases separating them. This CDR3 contains 16 residues. CDR3 residues: CASSHPTRTLNTEAFF. In DNA form, the CDR3 reads TGTGCCAGCAGTCATCCGACTCGGACATTGAACACTGAAGCTTTCTTT.

This clonotype was counted many times. The chain recombines TRBV6-1 with TRBJ2-7; D is possibly TRBD2 (5 bases). This CDR3 is built from 16 residues. V dropped 6 bases and J dropped 4 bases, with 22 bases sitting between them. Germline V gives CDR1 MNHNS, CDR2 SASEGT. For the CDR3, the DNA is TGTGCCAGCAGGATAACTCGGGGAAGTCCGTCGTACGAGCAGTACTTC. This sequence encodes CASRITRGSPSYEQYF.

The table lists this clonotype with many counts. V gene TRBV5-6 combines with J gene TRBJ2-3; no clear D. Per germline, CDR1 SGHDT and CDR2 YYEEEE. The CDR3 covers 16 residues. V shed 0 bases and J shed 0 bases, with 11 bases lying between them. The CDR3 bases are TGTGCCAGCAGCTTGGGCGCAGGACCTAGCACAGATACGCAGTATTTT. It encodes CASSLGAGPSTDTQYF.

Details on this clonotype: A read error may be the cause here, since a much bigger clone is one base away. This chain connects TRBV27 to TRBJ1-2, with 7 bases identical to TRBD1. The CDR3 is made up of 13 amino acids. The germline gives CDR1 MNHEY, CDR2 SMNVEV (reference sequence). CDR3 loop: CAGSSGGPYGYTF. CDR3 sequence (DNA): TGTGCCGGCAGTTCAGGGGGGCCCTATGGCTACACCTTC.

As concerns this clonotype: Mismatch with germline at one junction end may stem from a read error. The chain couples TRBV12-3 or TRBV12-4 to TRBJ2-7; tentatively, D is TRBD2 (5 bases). There are 12 residues in the CDR3. The CDR3 sequence: CVSSFPLAGLYF. DNA for the CDR3: TGTGTCAGCAGTTTTCCGCTAGCTGGTTTGTACTTC.

This clonotype was counted between two and nine times. V and J are TRBV29-1 and TRBJ1-2, with D tentatively TRBD1 (6 bases). Germline V lookup: CDR1 SQVTM, CDR2 ANQGSEA. There are 11 residues in the CDR3. V dropped 6 bases and J dropped 5 bases, with 10 bases sitting between them. The CDR3 sequence is CSVNRAYGYTF. CDR3 in DNA: TGCAGCGTGAACAGGGCTTATGGCTACACCTTC.

The sample holds many counts of this clonotype. The gene calls are TRBV4-1 and TRBJ2-3; TRBD1 matches 8 bases. V dropped 2 bases and J dropped 3; count of bases not matched to a gene: 19. The V gene's germline CDR1 is MGHRA and CDR2 YSYEKL. The CDR3 consists of 20 residues. The CDR3 bases are TGCGCCAGCAGCCAATGGCGGTACGACCGGGACAGGCGCCGAACAGATACGCAGTATTTT. The encoded protein is CASSQWRYDRDRRRTDTQYF.

This clonotype was detected ten times or more. The chain links TRBV13 to TRBJ2-3; TRBD1 is a possible D gene (6 bases). Per the germline V gene, CDR1 is PRHDT and CDR2 is FYEKMQ (reference sequence). The CDR3 is 15 residues long. V lost 0 bases to trimming and J lost 4 bases, with 11 bases between them. CDR3 in amino acids: CASSLGWTASDTQYF. DNA for the CDR3: TGTGCCAGCAGCTTAGGGTGGACAGCCTCAGATACGCAGTATTTT.

Turning to this clonotype: An end of the junction does not agree with germline; a read error may underlie this. This sequence joins TRBV5-6 and TRBJ2-1; 10 bases align to TRBD2. CDR3 length: 14 amino acids. From germline, CDR1 is SGHDT and CDR2 YYEEEE. The CDR3 bases are TGTGCCAACAGCATCACTAGCGGGATCGATGAGCAGTTCTTC. The encoded protein is CANSITSGIDEQFF. The full variable domain, with the rest looked up from reference TRBV5-6 and TRBJ2-1, is DAGVTQSPTHLIKTRGQQVTLRCSPKSGHDTVSWYQQALGQGPQFIFQYYEEEERQRGNFPDRFSGHQFPNYSSELNVNALLLGDSALYLCANSITSGIDEQFFGPGTRLTVL.

Only a few counts were recorded for this clonotype. This may arise from a read error, as a much more abundant clone is one base away. The chain joins TRBV20-1 to TRBJ1-3; D not resolved. The CDR3 contains 14 residues. Germline-derived CDR1 and CDR2 are DFQATT and SNEGSKA (reference sequence). Trimming removed 3 bases from V and 0 bases from J, with 9 bases in between. The CDR3: CSARSDFSGNTIYF. In DNA, the CDR3 is TGCAGTGCTAGGTCGGACTTCTCTGGAAACACCATATATTTT.

This clonotype has a handful of counts. This sequence joins TRBV27 and TRBJ2-3; 10 nucleotides align to TRBD1. V gave up 5 bases and J gave up 7 bases; unmatched junction bases: 12. The germline gives CDR1 MNHEY, CDR2 SMNVEV (reference sequence). This CDR3 is built from 16 residues. In nucleotides, the CDR3 is TGTGCCAGCAGTCCCATGGTCGGGACAGGGGAGTATACGCAGTATTTT. Protein: CASSPMVGTGEYTQYF.

This clonotype was found a few times. This clone may be a read error of a much larger clone one base away. The CDR3 ends on some other residue instead of the conserved phenylalanine or tryptophan, so this is likely a read error. V gene TRBV6-5 combines with J gene TRBJ2-7; TRBD1 aligns across 9 bases. CDR1 is MNHEY, CDR2 SVGAGI, per germline. This CDR3 comprises 16 residues. The ends lost 0 bases at V and 5 bases at J; junction bases unmatched: 8. In DNA form, the CDR3 reads TGTGCCAGCAGTTACTCGGTCGACAGGGGGTGGAACGAGCAGTACCTC. The encoded protein is CASSYSVDRGWNEQYL.

This clonotype was observed at least ten times. The chain recombines TRBV13 with TRBJ2-3; 9 bases are shared with TRBD2. Germline CDR1 is PRHDT and CDR2 is FYEKMQ (reference sequence). V trimming: 4 bases; J trimming: 0 bases; junction bases outside the gene matches: 5. This CDR3 contains 16 residues. The CDR3, as DNA: TGTGCCAGCAGCTCCTCCGGGACTAGCAGCACAGATACGCAGTATTTT. Translating gives CASSSSGTSSTDTQYF.

Remarks on this clonotype: This may be a read error: a much more frequent sequence differs by one nucleotide. The chain couples TRBV20-1 to TRBJ2-7; TRBD1 aligns across 8 bases. Germline V gene data show CDR1 as DFQATT and CDR2 as SNEGSKA (reference sequence). The V gene end was trimmed by 5 bases and the J gene end by 2 bases; junction bases not matched to a gene: 5. CDR3 length: 13 residues. DNA of the CDR3: TGCAGTGCTTCCGCCAGGGGGCCCTACGAGCAGTACTTC. Protein: CSASARGPYEQYF.

This clonotype was seen many times. V is TRBV6-1 and J is TRBJ2-7, with D maybe TRBD2 (5 bases). The CDR3 extends over 13 amino acids. With 8 bases removed from V and 3 bases from J, the gap between germline ends came to 14 bases. CDR1 is MNHNS, CDR2 SASEGT, per germline. CDR3 in amino acids: CASGYGVIYEQYF. CDR3 nucleotide sequence: TGTGCCAGCGGCTACGGGGTAATCTACGAGCAGTACTTC.

This clonotype was counted many times. The gene calls are TRBV4-3 and TRBJ1-1; TRBD1 aligns across 7 bases. The CDR3 is made up of 14 amino acids. After removal of 5 bases from V and 6 bases from J, the junction contained 9 bases not matched to a gene. Looked up from germline, CDR1 is LGHNA and CDR2 is YSLEER. The CDR3 is CASSAGQTGPEAFF. The CDR3 DNA is TGCGCCAGCAGCGCGGGACAGACTGGTCCTGAAGCTTTCTTT.

Regarding this clonotype: Being one base from a much bigger clone, this may be a read error. The chain carries TRBV28 and TRBJ2-5, with TRBD1 matching over 10 bases. The CDR3 length is 15 residues. In germline, CDR1 is MDHEN, CDR2 SYDVKM. The CDR3 here is CAGSWGTGEQETQYF. CDR3 coding DNA: TGTGCCGGCAGTTGGGGGACAGGGGAACAAGAGACCCAGTACTTC.

The chain uses TRBV19 and TRBJ2-2; D may be TRBD2 (6 bases). Trimming took 10 bases from V and 4 from J, leaving 22 bases between them. There are 16 residues in the CDR3. The germline CDR1 and CDR2 sequences are LNHDA and SQIVND (reference sequence). CDR3 residues: CATHFGRLGGTGELFF. CDR3 sequence (DNA): TGTGCCACCCATTTTGGGCGACTAGGAGGCACCGGGGAGCTGTTTTTT.

At least ten counts were recorded for this clonotype. The chain carries TRBV4-3 and TRBJ1-4, with D possibly being TRBD1 (6 bases). Germline V lookup: CDR1 LGHNA, CDR2 YSLEER. The CDR3 length is 14 residues. The V gene lost 5 bases and the J gene lost 7 bases, with 14 bases spanning the gap. The CDR3 loop reads CASSKLQGREKLFF. DNA of the CDR3: TGCGCCAGCAGCAAACTACAGGGACGTGAAAAACTGTTTTTT.

This clonotype was observed many times. The CDR3 here is CSVETGVYEQYF. The DNA of the CDR3 is TGCAGCGTTGAAACTGGGGTCTACGAGCAGTACTTC. V and J are TRBV29-1 and TRBJ2-7; unclear D gene. V was cut by 2 bases and J by 3 bases, with 8 bases left in between. The CDR3 contains 12 residues. Germline CDR1 and CDR2: SQVTM and ANQGSEA.

The J gene is TRBJ2-2, the V gene TRBV6-5; D is possibly TRBD1 (7 bases). This CDR3 spans 17 amino acids. Germline V gene sequence: CDR1 MNHEY, CDR2 SVGAGI. The V gene lost 6 bases and the J gene lost 3 bases, with 20 bases spanning the gap. This CDR3 is CASSTRVAGGYTGELFF. The CDR3 DNA reads TGTGCCAGCAGCACACGAGTGGCAGGGGGGTACACCGGGGAGCTGTTTTTT.

Remarks on this clonotype: A read error may produce the germline difference seen at one junction end. The J gene is TRBJ2-5, the V gene TRBV6-2 or TRBV6-3; D unclear. Germline V gene data show CDR1 as MNHEY and CDR2 as SVGEGT. This CDR3 is built from 14 residues. CDR3 sequence reads: CARSSALYQEPPYF. The CDR3 DNA reads as TGTGCCCGCAGTTCGGCCCTGTACCAAGAGCCCCCGTACTTC.

As concerns this clonotype: A much larger clone is a single base away; this may be a read error. This chain connects TRBV4-2 to TRBJ2-7; D is possibly TRBD2 (6 bases). Germline lookup yields CDR1 LGHNA and CDR2 YNFKEQ. This CDR3 contains 16 residues. The CDR3 sequence is CASRQMSGGPPYEQYF. In DNA, the CDR3 is TGTGCCAGCCGCCAGATGAGCGGAGGGCCCCCCTACGAGCAGTACTTC.

The table lists this clonotype with many counts. The gene calls are TRBV5-1 and TRBJ1-5, with a weak D call TRBD1 (6 bases). Germline V gene lookup returns CDR1 SGHRS and CDR2 YFSETQ. With 1 base removed from V and 0 bases from J, the gap between germline ends came to 11 bases. The CDR3 is 16 residues long. The CDR3 DNA reads as TGCGCCAGCAGCTTGATCGGGGGCGATAGCAATCAGCCCCAGCATTTT. Residues: CASSLIGGDSNQPQHF.